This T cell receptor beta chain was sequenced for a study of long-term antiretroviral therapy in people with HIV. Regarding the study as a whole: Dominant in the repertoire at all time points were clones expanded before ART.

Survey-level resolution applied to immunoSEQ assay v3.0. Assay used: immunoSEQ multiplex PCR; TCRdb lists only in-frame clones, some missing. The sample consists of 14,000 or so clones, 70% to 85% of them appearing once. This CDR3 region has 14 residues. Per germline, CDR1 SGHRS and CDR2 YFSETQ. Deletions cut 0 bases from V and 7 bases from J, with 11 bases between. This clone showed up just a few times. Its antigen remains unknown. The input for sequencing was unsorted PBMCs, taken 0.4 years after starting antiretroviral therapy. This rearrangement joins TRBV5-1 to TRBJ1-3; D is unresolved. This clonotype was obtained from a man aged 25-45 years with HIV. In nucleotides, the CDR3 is TGCGCCAGCAGCTTGGACATAGGGTACAACACCATATATTTT. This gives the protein CASSLDIGYNTIYF.